This T cell receptor (beta chain) appears in the sequencing data of a study of response to subunit inactivated influenza vaccine. Findings of the study overall: Authors proposed each seasonal influenza vaccination draws in few new T cells.

About this clonotype itself: The antigen remains undetermined.

Trimming shortened V by 4 bases and J by 5 bases, and 24 bases separated the two germline ends. Germline values: CDR1 SGHDT, CDR2 YYEEEE. This CDR3 is built from 17 residues. MiXCR, run by TCRdb on the RT-PCR reads, gives a single entry per CDR3 protein. The sample lists fewer than 650,000 distinct CDR3 sequences, approximately 12% occurring once. This clonotype originated in a man aged 50 to 60 who received an inactivated influenza vaccine. Sequencing was performed on PBMCs from blood, taken roughly 45 days after vaccination. The gene calls are TRBV5-6 and TRBJ2-5; possible D gene TRBD1, 5 bases. The CDR3 region is CASSMVGRAGGKETQYF. CDR3 nucleotide sequence: TGTGCCAGCAGCATGGTGGGCAGGGCTGGCGGTAAGGAGACCCAGTACTTC.